Shown below are 17 T cell receptor beta chains from a single sample sequenced in a study of blood T cell repertoires in COVID-19. TCRdb keeps only in-frame clones here, not all; method: immunoSEQ multiplex PCR. The sample gives around 60,000 clones, around four fifths of which show up once; around 30% is in the top ten. The sequenced sample consisted of peripheral blood. All receptors derive from a human donor in a cohort sampled during active COVID-19.

The chain uses TRBV15 and TRBJ1-2; TRBD1 might be the D (5 bases). Germline V lookup: CDR1 LNHNV, CDR2 YYDKDF (reference sequence). The CDR3 totals 15 residues. Trimming shortened V by 0 bases and J by 7 bases, and 15 bases separated the two germline ends. The CDR3 nucleotides read TGTGCCACCAGCAGAGATCTGGGGGGAACGGTTGGCTACACCTTC. Translating gives CATSRDLGGTVGYTF.

CDR3 in DNA: TGTGCCAGTAGTATTGGACAGGGGGCCGAGGGCTACACCTTC. Amino acids: CASSIGQGAEGYTF. The V and J genes are TRBV19 and TRBJ1-2; 11 bases are a match to TRBD1. The germline V gene encodes CDR1 LNHDA and CDR2 SQIVND (reference sequence). CDR3 length: 14 residues. The trim removed 3 bases at V and 8 bases at J, leaving 5 bases unmatched.

This rearrangement joins TRBV29-1 to TRBJ1-2, with TRBD1 identical over 11 bases. Trimming cost V 6 bases and J 3 bases; bases outside gene matches: 3. This CDR3 contains 13 residues. The germline CDR1 and CDR2 sequences are SQVTM and ANQGSEA. The CDR3 loop is CSVGQGADYGYTF. CDR3 in DNA: TGCAGCGTAGGACAGGGGGCGGACTATGGCTACACCTTC.

The rearrangement links TRBV5-1 to TRBJ2-2; perhaps TRBD1 as D (6 bases). Germline V gives CDR1 SGHRS, CDR2 YFSETQ. This CDR3 is 14 amino acids long. V was cut by 4 bases and J by 4 bases, with 11 bases left in between. DNA of the CDR3: TGCGCCAGCAGCAGCGGACAGTCCACCGGGGAGCTGTTTTTT. Its protein is CASSSGQSTGELFF.

This chain joins TRBV11-2 and TRBJ2-3, with TRBD2 matching 10 bases. Germline CDR1 is SGHAT and CDR2 is FQNNGV. The CDR3 loop spans 16 amino acids. The ends lost 5 bases at V and 6 bases at J; junction bases unmatched: 11. The CDR3 sequence is CASSPRLAGFGDTQYF. Written as DNA, the CDR3 is TGTGCCAGCAGCCCCAGACTAGCGGGTTTCGGCGATACGCAGTATTTT. The entire variable domain, with the rest obtained from reference TRBV11-2 and TRBJ2-3, is as follows: EAGVAQSPRYKIIEKRQSVAFWCNPISGHATLYWYQQILGQGPKLLIQFQNNGVVDDSQLPKDRFSAERLKGVDSTLKIQPAKLEDSAVYLCASSPRLAGFGDTQYFGPGTRLTVL.

This rearrangement joins TRBV27 to TRBJ2-2; 8 bases match TRBD1. The CDR3 totals 13 residues. CDR1 and CDR2 (germline): MNHEY, SMNVEV (reference sequence). The V gene end was trimmed by 6 bases and the J gene end by 8 bases; junction bases not matched to a gene: 5. The CDR3 loop reads CASSRGRPGELFF. CDR3 nucleotides: TGTGCCAGCAGCAGGGGGCGCCCAGGGGAGCTGTTTTTT.

The chain is built from TRBV18 and TRBJ2-1; TRBD1 aligns across 8 bases. Germline CDR1 KGHSH, CDR2 LQKENI. With 4 bases clipped from V and 8 bases from J, the junction kept 10 bases outside the gene matches. CDR3 length: 15 amino acids. CDR3 sequence reads: CASSRGTGFFDEQFF. In nucleotides, the CDR3 is TGTGCCAGCTCACGCGGGACAGGATTCTTCGATGAGCAGTTCTTC.

The chain has TRBV4-2 and TRBJ1-2; D unresolved. Germline V gene sequence: CDR1 LGHNA, CDR2 YNFKEQ. V was clipped by 4 bases and J by 0 bases, with 12 bases between them. This CDR3 contains 15 residues. CDR3 nucleotides: TGTGCCAGCAGCCCTTCGGGGATTTCTAACTATGGCTACACCTTC. This translates into CASSPSGISNYGYTF.

The chain joins TRBV6-6 to TRBJ2-3; 8 bases fit TRBD1. Per germline, CDR1 MNHNY and CDR2 SVGAGI (reference sequence). The J segment lost 2 bases and the V segment lost 6 bases, leaving 25 bases of the junction unmatched. The CDR3 loop spans 21 amino acids. The CDR3 here is CASSLTRQGILAGGSTDTQYF. The CDR3 nucleotides read TGTGCCAGCAGCCTAACCAGACAGGGAATATTAGCAGGGGGCTCCACAGATACGCAGTATTTT.

The chain combines TRBV19 with TRBJ2-1; D is possibly TRBD2 (5 bases). Per the germline V gene, CDR1 is LNHDA and CDR2 is SQIVND (reference sequence). The ends were cut back, 3 bases at V and 6 bases at J, with 18 bases in the middle. This CDR3 region has 16 residues. Here the CDR3 reads CASSMSRGSRGNEQFF. DNA of the CDR3: TGTGCCAGTAGTATGTCCCGGGGATCCCGGGGCAATGAGCAGTTCTTC.

CDR3 loop: CAISESSGANTGELFF. Here the CDR3 DNA reads TGTGCCATCAGTGAGTCCTCGGGGGCGAACACCGGGGAGCTGTTTTTT. V and J are TRBV10-3 and TRBJ2-2; tentative D call: TRBD2 (6 bases). The CDR3 length is 16 residues. Trimming stripped 0 bases from V and 0 bases from J, with 8 bases between. Germline CDR1 is ENHRY and CDR2 is SYGVKD.

V gene TRBV5-1 combines with J gene TRBJ2-5, with unresolved D. Trimming shortened V by 0 bases and J by 3 bases, and 6 bases separated the two germline ends. The CDR3 consists of 13 residues. Germline lookup yields CDR1 SGHRS and CDR2 YFSETQ. In nucleotides, the CDR3 is TGCGCCAGCAGCTTGGTCGGAGAAGAGACCCAGTACTTC. Encoded protein: CASSLVGEETQYF.

The V and J genes are TRBV5-6 and TRBJ1-5, with a possible D match to TRBD1 (6 bases). This CDR3 region has 13 residues. V lost 5 bases, J lost 5 bases, and 11 bases lay in between. Looked up from germline, CDR1 is SGHDT and CDR2 is YYEEEE. The CDR3 bases are TGTGCCAGCAGTCACCAGGGGTATCAGCCCCAGCATTTT. This sequence encodes CASSHQGYQPQHF.

The chain employs TRBV19 and TRBJ2-7; a weak D match, TRBD1 (6 bases). The V gene's germline CDR1 is LNHDA and CDR2 SQIVND (reference sequence). The CDR3 loop spans 14 amino acids. Trimming left V 5 bases short and J 6 bases short, with 17 bases between. Written as DNA, the CDR3 is TGTGCCAGTAGTGGGCAGGGGTTTACGAGCGAGCAGTACTTC. As protein: CASSGQGFTSEQYF.

This chain links TRBV29-1 with TRBJ2-7, with 8 bases that match TRBD1. The CDR3 is made up of 13 amino acids. Germline V gene lookup returns CDR1 SQVTM and CDR2 ANQGSEA. The V segment lost 6 bases and the J segment 0 bases; nucleotides outside the gene matches: 4. CDR3 protein: CSVSGTGSYEQYF. The CDR3, as DNA: TGCAGCGTGTCCGGGACAGGCTCCTACGAGCAGTACTTC.

The CDR3 loop is CASRGTGIEAFF. In nucleotides, the CDR3 is TGTGCCAGCCGAGGGACAGGGATCGAAGCTTTCTTT. This chain connects TRBV10-3 to TRBJ1-1; 9 nucleotides align to TRBD1. Per the germline V gene, CDR1 is ENHRY and CDR2 is SYGVKD. The J segment lost 8 bases and the V segment lost 10 bases, leaving 8 bases of the junction unmatched. The CDR3 is made up of 12 amino acids.

The V call is TRBV18, the J call TRBJ2-1; TRBD2 matches 14 bases. The CDR3 is made up of 15 amino acids. CDR1 is KGHSH and CDR2 is LQKENI in the germline V gene. J was trimmed by 9 bases and V by 6 bases; bases with no gene match: 7. CDR3 DNA: TGTGCCAGCTCTCCGGGACTAGCGGGAGTGGCTGAGCAGTTCTTC. Translation gives CASSPGLAGVAEQFF.